The source of this T cell receptor beta chain is a study of cytomegalovirus exposure and HLA in healthy donors. The germline V gene has CDR1 MGHDK and CDR2 SYGVNS. The CDR3 has 13 amino acids. J gave up 5 bases and V 8 bases, and 3 bases lay outside the gene matches. It was with 60 Vbeta and 13 Jbeta primers that the PCR ran. Generated by immunoSEQ multiplex PCR, the TCRdb table keeps only in-frame clones and is missing some. The profile covers about 180,000 clones, with roughly 80% appearing a single time and approximately 1.4% taken by the ten largest. What was sequenced was PBMCs. The source of this sequence is a man aged 25-45 years in good health and CMV-seronegative. The chain joins TRBV25-1 to TRBJ1-6; 7 bases are a match to TRBD1. The CDR3 DNA follows: TGTGCCAGCCGACAGGGAAATAATTCACCCCTCCACTTT. This sequence encodes CASRQGNNSPLHF.